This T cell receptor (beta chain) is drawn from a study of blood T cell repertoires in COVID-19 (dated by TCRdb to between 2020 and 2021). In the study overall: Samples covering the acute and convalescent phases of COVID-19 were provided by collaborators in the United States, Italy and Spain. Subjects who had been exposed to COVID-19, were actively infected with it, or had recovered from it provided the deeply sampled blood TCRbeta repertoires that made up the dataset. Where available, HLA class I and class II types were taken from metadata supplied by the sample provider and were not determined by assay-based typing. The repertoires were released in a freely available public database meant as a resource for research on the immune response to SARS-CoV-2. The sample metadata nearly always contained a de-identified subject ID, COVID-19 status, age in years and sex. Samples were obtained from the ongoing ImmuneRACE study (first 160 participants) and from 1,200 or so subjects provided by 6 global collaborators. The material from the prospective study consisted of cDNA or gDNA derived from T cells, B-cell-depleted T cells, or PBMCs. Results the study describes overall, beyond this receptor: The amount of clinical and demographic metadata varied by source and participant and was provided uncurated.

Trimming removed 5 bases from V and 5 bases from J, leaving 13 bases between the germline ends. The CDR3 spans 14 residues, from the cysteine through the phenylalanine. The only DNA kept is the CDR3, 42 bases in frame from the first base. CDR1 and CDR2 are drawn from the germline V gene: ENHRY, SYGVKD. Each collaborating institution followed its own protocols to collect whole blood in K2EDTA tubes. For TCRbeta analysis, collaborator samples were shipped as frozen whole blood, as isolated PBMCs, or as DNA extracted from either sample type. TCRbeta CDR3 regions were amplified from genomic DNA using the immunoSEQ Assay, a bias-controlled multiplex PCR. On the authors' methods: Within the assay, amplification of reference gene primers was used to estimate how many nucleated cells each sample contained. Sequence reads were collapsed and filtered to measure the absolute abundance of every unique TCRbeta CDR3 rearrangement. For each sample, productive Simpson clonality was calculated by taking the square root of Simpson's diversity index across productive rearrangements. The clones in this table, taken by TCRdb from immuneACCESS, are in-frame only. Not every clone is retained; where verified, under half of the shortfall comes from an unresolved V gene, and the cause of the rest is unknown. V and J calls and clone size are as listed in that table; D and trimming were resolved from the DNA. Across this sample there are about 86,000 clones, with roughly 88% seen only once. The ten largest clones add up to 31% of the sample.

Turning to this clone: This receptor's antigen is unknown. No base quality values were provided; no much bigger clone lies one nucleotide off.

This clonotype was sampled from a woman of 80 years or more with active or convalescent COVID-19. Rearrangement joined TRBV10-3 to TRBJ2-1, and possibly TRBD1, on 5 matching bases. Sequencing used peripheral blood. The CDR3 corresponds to CAISWGTADNEQFF. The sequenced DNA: TGTGCCATCAGTTGGGGCACGGCCGACAATGAGCAGTTCTTC.